There are a few counts of the clone carrying this T cell receptor (beta chain). Its antigen is undetermined. The record originates from a study of blood T cells in healthy people across ages. Study-wide points: Measured against age, TCR beta diversity per million T cells decreased in a roughly linear manner.

Combining a sample-barcoded 5' primer with a J-beta primer mix, a second PCR ran for 7 to 11 cycles. Using its own MiXCR run on the 5' RACE reads, TCRdb lists one record per CDR3 protein. The data show about 640,000 distinct CDR3 sequences, about 53% seen once. For every donor, a draw yielded about 10 milliliters of peripheral blood. Total RNA amounts of at least 6 micrograms were extracted per sample. The CDR3 runs 18 residues. Germline CDR1 SEHNR, CDR2 FQNEAQ (reference sequence). V lost 4 bases to trimming and J lost 0 bases; unmatched junction nucleotides: 12. Specimen: blood. The TCR sequence derives from a man in his 60s in good health. V and J are TRBV7-9 and TRBJ2-1; 7 bases are a match to TRBD1. CDR3 protein: CASSSRDSRKGSYNEQFF. The CDR3 DNA reads as TGTGCCAGCAGCTCCCGGGACAGTAGAAAGGGCTCCTACAATGAGCAGTTCTTC.